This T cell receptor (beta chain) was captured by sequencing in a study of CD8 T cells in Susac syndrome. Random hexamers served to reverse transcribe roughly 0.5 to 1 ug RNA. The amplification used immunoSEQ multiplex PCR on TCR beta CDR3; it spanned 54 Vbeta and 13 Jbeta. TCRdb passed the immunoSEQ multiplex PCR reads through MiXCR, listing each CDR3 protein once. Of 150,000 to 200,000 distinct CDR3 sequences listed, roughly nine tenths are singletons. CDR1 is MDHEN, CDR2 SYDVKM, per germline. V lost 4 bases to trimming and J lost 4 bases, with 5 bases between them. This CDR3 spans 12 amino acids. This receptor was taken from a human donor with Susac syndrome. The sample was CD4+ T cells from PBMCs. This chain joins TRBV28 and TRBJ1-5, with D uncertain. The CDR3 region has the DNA TGTGCCAGCAGTTCACCGAATCAGCCCCAGCATTTT. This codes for CASSSPNQPQHF.